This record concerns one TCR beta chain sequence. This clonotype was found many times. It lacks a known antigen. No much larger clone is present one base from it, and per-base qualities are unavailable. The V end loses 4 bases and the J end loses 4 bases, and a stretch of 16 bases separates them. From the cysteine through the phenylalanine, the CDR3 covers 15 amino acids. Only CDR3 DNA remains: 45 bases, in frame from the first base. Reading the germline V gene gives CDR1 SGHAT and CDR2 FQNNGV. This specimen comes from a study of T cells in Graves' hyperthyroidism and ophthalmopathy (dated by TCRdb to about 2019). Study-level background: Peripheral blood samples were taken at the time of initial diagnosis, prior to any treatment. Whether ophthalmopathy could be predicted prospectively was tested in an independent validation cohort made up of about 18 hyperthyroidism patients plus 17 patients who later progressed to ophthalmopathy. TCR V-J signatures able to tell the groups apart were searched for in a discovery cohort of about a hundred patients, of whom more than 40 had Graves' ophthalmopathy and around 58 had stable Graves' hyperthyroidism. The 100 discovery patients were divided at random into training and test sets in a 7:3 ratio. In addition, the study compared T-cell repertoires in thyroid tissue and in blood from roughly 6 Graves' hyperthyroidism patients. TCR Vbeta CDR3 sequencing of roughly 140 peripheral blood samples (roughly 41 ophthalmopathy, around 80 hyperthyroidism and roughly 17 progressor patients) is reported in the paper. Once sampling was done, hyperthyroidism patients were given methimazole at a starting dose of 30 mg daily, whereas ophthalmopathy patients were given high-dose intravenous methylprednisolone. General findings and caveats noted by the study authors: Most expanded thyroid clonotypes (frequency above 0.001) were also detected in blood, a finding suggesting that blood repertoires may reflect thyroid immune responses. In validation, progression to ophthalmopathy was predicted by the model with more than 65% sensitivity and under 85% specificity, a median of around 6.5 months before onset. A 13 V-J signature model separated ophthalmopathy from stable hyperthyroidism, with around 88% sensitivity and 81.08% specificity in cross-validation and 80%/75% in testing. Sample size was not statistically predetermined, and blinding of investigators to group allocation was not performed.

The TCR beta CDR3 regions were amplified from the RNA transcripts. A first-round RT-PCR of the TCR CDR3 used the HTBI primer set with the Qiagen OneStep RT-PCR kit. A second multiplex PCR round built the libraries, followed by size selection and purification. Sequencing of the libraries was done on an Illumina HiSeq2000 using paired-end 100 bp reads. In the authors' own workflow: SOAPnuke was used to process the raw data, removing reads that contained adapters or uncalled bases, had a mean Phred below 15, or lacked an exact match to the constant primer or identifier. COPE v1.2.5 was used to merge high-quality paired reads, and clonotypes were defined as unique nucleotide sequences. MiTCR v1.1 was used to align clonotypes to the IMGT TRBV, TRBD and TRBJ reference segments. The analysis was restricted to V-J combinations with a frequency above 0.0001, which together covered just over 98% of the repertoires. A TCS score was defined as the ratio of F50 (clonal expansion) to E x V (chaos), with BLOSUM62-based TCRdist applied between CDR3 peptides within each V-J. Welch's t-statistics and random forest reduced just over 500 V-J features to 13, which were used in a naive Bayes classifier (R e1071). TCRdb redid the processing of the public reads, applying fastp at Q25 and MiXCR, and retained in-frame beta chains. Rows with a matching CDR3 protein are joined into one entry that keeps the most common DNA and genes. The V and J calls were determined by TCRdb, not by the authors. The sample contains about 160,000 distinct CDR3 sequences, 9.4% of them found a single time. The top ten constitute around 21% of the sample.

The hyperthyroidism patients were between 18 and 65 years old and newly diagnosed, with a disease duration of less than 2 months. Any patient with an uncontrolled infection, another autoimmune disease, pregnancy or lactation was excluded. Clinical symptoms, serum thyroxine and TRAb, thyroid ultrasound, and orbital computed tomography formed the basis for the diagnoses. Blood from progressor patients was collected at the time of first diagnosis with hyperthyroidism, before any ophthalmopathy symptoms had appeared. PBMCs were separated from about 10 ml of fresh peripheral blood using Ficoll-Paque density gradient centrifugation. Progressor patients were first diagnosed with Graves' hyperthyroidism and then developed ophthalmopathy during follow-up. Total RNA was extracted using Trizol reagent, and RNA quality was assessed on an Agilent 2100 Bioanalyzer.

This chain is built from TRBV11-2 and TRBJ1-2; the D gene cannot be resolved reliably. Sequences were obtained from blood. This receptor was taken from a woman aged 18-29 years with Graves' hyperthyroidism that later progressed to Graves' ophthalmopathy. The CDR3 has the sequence CASSSRRGMGYGYTF. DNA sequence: TGTGCCAGCAGCTCACGGCGGGGTATGGGCTATGGCTACACCTTC.